This T cell receptor beta chain was documented in a study of cytomegalovirus exposure and HLA in healthy donors. Points on this clone: Its antigen is unknown.

Amplification used 60 Vbeta primers and 13 Jbeta primers. Clones were sequenced by immunoSEQ multiplex PCR, and TCRdb holds only the in-frame ones, with some missing. The repertoire includes 100,000 to 150,000 clones, approximately 87% of them detected once, and 20% sits in the top ten. From germline, CDR1 is SGHAT and CDR2 FQDESV (reference sequence). This CDR3 region has 17 residues. The junction had 12 bases not matched to a gene; V was cut back by 6 bases and J by 7 bases. General study findings and limits: Confirmation was obtained in vitro that a few CMV-associated chains are specific for CMV antigens.

The sample comprised PBMCs. The receptor was derived from a man aged 18-30 years in good health and CMV-seropositive. The chain is built from TRBV11-1 and TRBJ2-2; TRBD1 matches at 12 bases. As DNA, the CDR3 is TGTGCCAGCAGTCCGGCCTCGGGACAGGGGGCGAGCGGGGAGCTGTTTTTT. This gives the protein CASSPASGQGASGELFF.